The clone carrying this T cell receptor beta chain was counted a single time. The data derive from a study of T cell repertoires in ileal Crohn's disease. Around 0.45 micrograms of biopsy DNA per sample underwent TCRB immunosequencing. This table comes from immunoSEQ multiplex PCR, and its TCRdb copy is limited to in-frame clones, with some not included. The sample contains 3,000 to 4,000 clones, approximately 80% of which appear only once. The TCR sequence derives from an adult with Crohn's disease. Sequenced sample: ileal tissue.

The CDR3 coding sequence is TGTGCCAGCAGCTCCTCGGACAGGAGTGGCTACACCTTC. The encoded protein is CASSSSDRSGYTF. The chain joins TRBV7-2 to TRBJ1-2; TRBD1 agrees at 7 bases. The CDR3 is 13 amino acids. Trimming removed 4 bases from V and 7 bases from J; junction bases left unmatched: 6. Per germline, CDR1 SGHTA and CDR2 FQGNSA.